This entry lists 17 T cell receptor beta chains sequenced from one sample in a study of blood T cells in healthy people across ages. Together with a sample-barcoded 5' primer, a J-beta primer mix was included in a second PCR lasting about 6 to 11 cycles. TCRdb fed the 5' RACE reads into MiXCR, producing one record per CDR3 protein. The sample shows around 780,000 distinct CDR3 sequences, roughly 25% of them seen only once. These records were also assigned to another study, of T cells of mothers and their children.

The specimen sequenced was blood. These receptors were collected from a boy between 10 and 17 years old in good health.

This clonotype was found a few times. V and J are TRBV5-1 and TRBJ2-7, with 7 bases aligning to TRBD2. This CDR3 has 13 amino acids. The V and J ends lost 4 bases and 1 base, in that order; junction bases with no gene match: 2. The germline V gene encodes CDR1 SGHRS and CDR2 YFSETQ. The CDR3 is CASSRAGSYEQYF. The CDR3 region has the DNA TGCGCCAGCAGCAGAGCGGGGTCCTACGAGCAGTACTTC.

The chain recombines TRBV6-6 with TRBJ2-3; 9 bases fit TRBD1. CDR3 length equals 15 residues. V was pared by 2 bases and J by 4 bases, with 4 bases of the junction left unmatched. From germline, CDR1 is MNHNY and CDR2 SVGAGI (reference sequence). The CDR3 DNA is TGTGCCAGCAGTTACACAGGGGGCGACGCAGATACGCAGTATTTT. This gives the protein CASSYTGGDADTQYF.

This clonotype was counted a few times. V is TRBV5-1 and J is TRBJ2-2; D not certain. The V end lost 0 bases, the J end lost 6 bases, and 6 bases lay between the germline ends. CDR1 and CDR2 from the germline V gene are SGHRS and YFSETQ. This CDR3 has 13 amino acids. This CDR3 reads CASSLDPSGELFF. Here the CDR3 DNA reads TGCGCCAGCAGCTTGGACCCGTCCGGGGAGCTGTTTTTT.

The chain couples TRBV12-3 or TRBV12-4 to TRBJ2-5; TRBD2 aligns across 13 bases. Trimming removed 3 bases from V and 5 bases from J; junction bases left unmatched: 3. The CDR3 spans 15 residues. This chain's CDR3 is CASSFLLAGGETQYF. In DNA form, the CDR3 reads TGTGCCAGCAGTTTTTTACTAGCGGGGGGGGAGACCCAGTACTTC.

A remark on this clonotype: At one end, the junction sequence differs from germline, possibly due to a read error. The chain employs TRBV12-3 or TRBV12-4 and TRBJ2-1, with a possible D match to TRBD1 (5 bases). The CDR3 is 15 amino acids. CDR3 DNA sequence: TGTGCTAGCAGTTTAGGGCCAGACAGCTACAATGAGCAGTTCTTC. Translating gives CASSLGPDSYNEQFF.

The J gene is TRBJ1-6, the V gene TRBV27; 8 bases map to TRBD1. This CDR3 has 13 residues. The V gene end was trimmed by 9 bases and the J gene end by 14 bases; junction bases not matched to a gene: 12. Germline CDR1 reads MNHEY; CDR2 reads SMNVEV (reference sequence). CDR3 region: CASPWTGSMALHF. The CDR3 coding sequence is TGTGCCAGTCCTTGGACAGGGAGTATGGCCCTCCACTTT.

This clonotype was picked up a small number of times. CDR3 nucleotides: TGTGCCAGCAGGGAACAACAGGGGGCCTACACCGGGGAGCTGTTTTTT. It translates to CASREQQGAYTGELFF. This chain joins TRBV11-2 and TRBJ2-2; 9 bases are a match to TRBD1. Per the germline V gene, CDR1 is SGHAT and CDR2 is FQNNGV. The CDR3 is 16 amino acids. J lost 3 bases, V lost 6 bases, and 8 bases had no gene match.

This clonotype was counted between two and nine times. The chain recombines TRBV11-2 with TRBJ1-6; D possibly corresponds to TRBD1 (5 bases). In germline, CDR1 is SGHAT, CDR2 FQNNGV. V was shortened by 3 bases and J by 0 bases, with 21 bases between the two germline ends. The CDR3 consists of 20 residues. Here the CDR3 reads CASSFLDAGYLSSYNSPLHF. CDR3 bases: TGTGCCAGCAGCTTCTTGGACGCAGGGTACCTGAGCTCCTATAATTCACCCCTCCACTTT.

Worth noting for this clonotype: A much larger clone sits a single nucleotide away, making a read error possible. The CDR3 end shows no conserved phenylalanine or tryptophan, and so a read error is likely. The chain employs TRBV5-1 and TRBJ1-6; 7 positions match TRBD1. The ends lost 3 bases at V and 6 bases at J; junction bases unmatched: 6. The CDR3 extends over 15 amino acids. Germline V gene sequence: CDR1 SGHRS, CDR2 YFSETQ. CDR3 sequence: CASSSTGEVNSPLHL. The CDR3 DNA sequence: TGCGCCAGCAGCTCTACAGGGGAGGTTAATTCACCCCTCCACTTA.

There are a few counts of this clonotype. The chain carries TRBV20-1 and TRBJ1-2; D unresolved. There are 14 residues in the CDR3. The V and J ends lost 5 bases and 8 bases respectively, with 21 bases between them. Germline-derived CDR1 and CDR2 are DFQATT and SNEGSKA (reference sequence). CDR3 bases: TGCAGTGCTTGTAAACCGACATTGGACGGGGGCTACACCTTC. The encoded protein is CSACKPTLDGGYTF.

V gene TRBV20-1 combines with J gene TRBJ1-2, with a weak D call TRBD1 (6 bases). The CDR3 spans 13 residues. The V end lost 2 bases, the J end lost 5 bases, and 12 bases lay between the germline ends. Per the germline V gene, CDR1 is DFQATT and CDR2 is SNEGSKA (reference sequence). The CDR3 nucleotides are TGCAGTGCTAGATGGGACATACTTTATGGCTACACCTTC. Its translation: CSARWDILYGYTF.

The chain carries TRBV11-2 and TRBJ2-5; D is undetermined. V shed 6 bases and J shed 5 bases, with 10 bases lying between them. This CDR3 has 12 amino acids. Germline V gene data show CDR1 as SGHAT and CDR2 as FQNNGV. This CDR3 reads CASSLIMETQYF. CDR3 in DNA: TGTGCCAGCAGTTTAATAATGGAGACCCAGTACTTC.

This clonotype was observed a few times. This chain links TRBV6-1 with TRBJ1-1, with D unresolved. Trimming cost V 5 bases and J 1 base, with 11 bases left between them. Germline lookup yields CDR1 MNHNS and CDR2 SASEGT. The CDR3 consists of 14 residues. The chain's CDR3 is CASSRTARNTEAFF. In DNA form, the CDR3 reads TGTGCCAGCAGTAGGACGGCCAGGAACACTGAAGCTTTCTTT.

The chain joins TRBV10-3 to TRBJ2-5, with TRBD2 identical over 9 bases. This CDR3 has 18 residues. Germline CDR1 is ENHRY and CDR2 is SYGVKD. Losses at the gene ends were 0 bases for V and 4 bases for J; bases not matched to a gene: 12. CDR3 nucleotide sequence: TGTGCCATCAGTGAGTCGGTGGTGCCTAGCGGGGTGAGAGAGACCCAGTACTTC. Translating it yields CAISESVVPSGVRETQYF.

The CDR3 DNA sequence: TGTGCCAGCAGCTCGCCCGGGACACGCATTAGTGAAAAACTGTTTTTT. Its protein product is CASSSPGTRISEKLFF. The chain combines TRBV5-5 with TRBJ1-4; a weak D match, TRBD1 (6 bases). Trimming stripped 3 bases from V and 7 bases from J, with 19 bases between. The CDR3 has 16 residues. Per the germline V gene, CDR1 is SGHKS and CDR2 is YYEKEE (reference sequence).

This clonotype was observed once. The V gene is TRBV7-7, the J gene TRBJ2-5; D is uncertain. Germline loops: CDR1 SSHAT, CDR2 FNYEAQ (reference sequence). V was pared by 5 bases and J by 1 base, with 8 bases between. The CDR3 is 13 amino acids. In DNA, the CDR3 is TGTGCCAGCAGCACGTCACCCCAAGAGACCCAGTACTTC. It yields the protein CASSTSPQETQYF.

The rearrangement uses TRBV12-3 or TRBV12-4 and TRBJ1-4, with 7 bases matching TRBD1. This CDR3 contains 12 residues. Losses at the gene ends were 3 bases for V and 11 bases for J; bases not matched to a gene: 3. Here the CDR3 DNA reads TGTGCCAGCAGTTTGCCAGGGGGGAAACTGTTTTTT. It specifies CASSLPGGKLFF.